This T cell receptor (beta chain) was identified in a study of breast tumors, draining lymph nodes, adjacent tissues. Notes on the study in general: The lymph node origin of tumor T cells was framed as consistent with a hypothesis, not demonstrated.

Of note for this clonotype: Its antigen is currently unknown.

TCRdb re-called the multiplex PCR reads through MiXCR, storing one row per CDR3 protein. The sample consists of 20,000 to 30,000 distinct CDR3 sequences, 60% to 75% of them appearing once. Sequenced: tumor-adjacent breast tissue. The origin of this receptor is a female donor with breast cancer. Some clones in this sample may be carry-over from other donors' samples.

The chain's CDR3 is CSASGMNEKLFF. CDR3 bases: TGCAGTGCCTCGGGCATGAATGAAAAACTGTTTTTT. The chain has TRBV20-1 and TRBJ1-4, with D unresolved. Trimming cost V 6 bases and J 5 bases, with 10 bases left between them. The CDR3 loop spans 12 amino acids. Germline V gene data show CDR1 as DFQATT and CDR2 as SNEGSKA (reference sequence).